Below, 32 T cell receptor beta chains from the same sample are listed, as sequenced in a study of a mutant IDH1 vaccine in newly diagnosed glioma. Antigen specificity for these receptors is unknown. As to time point: week 23, last vaccination. Alongside topical imiquimod, each dose of vaccine comprised 300 ug of mutant IDH1 20-mer peptide. Using immunoSEQ multiplex PCR, the repertoire was profiled, and TCRdb retains in-frame clones only, with some absent. The sample shows approximately 28,000 clones, over 80% of them seen only once. The sample consisted of PBMCs, taken from a glioma patient whose treatment included an IDH1 peptide vaccine. The source of these receptors is a woman younger than 35 with glioma.

This clone is medium-sized in the sample. The chain carries TRBV5-4 and TRBJ1-1; TRBD1 might be the D (5 bases). Germline V gives CDR1 SGHNT, CDR2 YYREEE (reference sequence). CDR3 size: 13 residues. The ends were cut back, 4 bases at V and 7 bases at J, with 14 bases in the middle. CDR3 in amino acids: CASSPAGTHEAFF. In DNA, the CDR3 is TGTGCCAGCAGCCCGGCAGGGACCCATGAAGCTTTCTTT.

This clone showed up just a few times. A much more abundant neighbour one base away suggests this may be a read error. This chain joins TRBV6-1 and TRBJ1-1; possibly TRBD1 for D (6 bases). The V gene lost 6 bases and the J gene lost 1 base, with 9 bases spanning the gap. CDR3 length: 13 residues. Germline CDR1 reads MNHNS; CDR2 reads SASEGT. Here the CDR3 DNA reads TGTGCCAGCAGCCACAGGGAGAACACTGAAGCTTTCTTT. This codes for CASSHRENTEAFF.

V and J are TRBV2 and TRBJ1-3, with D unresolved. Trimming took off 6 bases at V and 0 bases at J, with 3 bases between the two ends. Germline V gives CDR1 SNHLY, CDR2 FYNNEI. The CDR3 length is 12 residues. This CDR3 reads CASRHSGNTIYF. For the CDR3, the DNA is TGTGCCAGCAGGCACTCTGGAAACACCATATATTTT. Together with reference TRBV2 and TRBJ1-3, the CDR3 gives the full variable domain: EPEVTQTPSHQVTQMGQEVILRCVPISNHLYFYWYRQILGQKVEFLVSFYNNEISEKSEIFDDQFSVERPDGSNFTLKIRSTKLEDSAMYFCASRHSGNTIYFGEGSWLTVV.

The V and J genes are TRBV4-1 and TRBJ2-2; D gene uncertain. Germline CDR1 MGHRA, CDR2 YSYEKL. The CDR3 loop spans 14 amino acids. With 1 base removed from V and 6 bases from J, the gap between germline ends came to 9 bases. The DNA for the CDR3 is TGCGCCAGCAGCCAAGCCGAAGGCTCCGGGGAGCTGTTTTTT. This encodes CASSQAEGSGELFF.

The J gene is TRBJ2-7, the V gene TRBV14; D may be TRBD2 (5 bases). V dropped 0 bases and J dropped 9 bases, with 9 bases sitting between them. This CDR3 comprises 12 residues. CDR1 SGHDN and CDR2 FVKESK come from the germline V gene. Written as DNA, the CDR3 is TGTGCCAGCAGCCAAGAGAGGGCAGTGCAGTACTTC. Translating gives CASSQERAVQYF.

About this clone: A read error may produce the germline difference seen at one junction end. The V and J genes are TRBV7-7 and TRBJ1-1; 8 bases line up with TRBD1. The CDR3 is 16 amino acids. Germline CDR1 and CDR2: SSHAT and FNYEAQ (reference sequence). The CDR3 DNA is TGTGCTAGCAGCCAATGGACAGGGAGCACCAGCACTGAAGCTTTCTTT. Encoded protein: CASSQWTGSTSTEAFF.

CDR3 protein: CASSIKANALLLAKNIQYF. CDR3 DNA sequence: TGTGCCAGTAGTATTAAGGCCAACGCACTCCTACTAGCCAAAAACATTCAGTACTTC. V is TRBV19 and J is TRBJ2-4; D is ambiguous. Germline V gene lookup returns CDR1 LNHDA and CDR2 SQIVND (reference sequence). V shed 3 bases and J shed 0 bases, with 21 bases lying between them. The CDR3 totals 19 residues.

For the CDR3, the DNA is TGTGCCAGCAGTGAATTAGGCACGGAGTACTACGAGCAGTACTTC. It encodes CASSELGTEYYEQYF. This chain uses TRBV25-1 with TRBJ2-7; unclear D gene. With 1 base removed from V and 3 bases from J, the gap between germline ends came to 13 bases. This CDR3 contains 15 residues. The germline CDR1 and CDR2 sequences are MGHDK and SYGVNS.

V gene TRBV6-5 combines with J gene TRBJ1-2; no definite D call. Germline V lookup: CDR1 MNHEY, CDR2 SVGAGI. This CDR3 comprises 12 residues. Trimming cost V 4 bases and J 8 bases, with 11 bases left between them. CDR3 amino acids: CASSLAGAGYTF. Here the CDR3 DNA reads TGTGCCAGCAGTTTAGCGGGAGCGGGCTACACCTTC.

The gene calls are TRBV29-1 and TRBJ1-1, with a tentative D call TRBD1 (6 bases). CDR1 is SQVTM and CDR2 is ANQGSEA in the germline V gene. V was pared by 4 bases and J by 3 bases, with 15 bases between. This CDR3 has 14 amino acids. The CDR3 DNA reads TGCAGCGTTGGAGGGGGGGGCCCCTACACTGAAGCTTTCTTT. It is translated as CSVGGGGPYTEAFF.

The chain links TRBV5-1 to TRBJ1-2; 7 positions agree with TRBD1. The V gene end was trimmed by 4 bases and the J gene end by 3 bases; junction bases not matched to a gene: 9. CDR1 and CDR2 (germline): SGHRS, YFSETQ. The CDR3 is 15 residues long. The CDR3 spells CASSISTGEHYGYTF. In DNA, the CDR3 is TGCGCCAGCAGCATATCAACAGGGGAGCACTATGGCTACACCTTC.

The rearrangement joins TRBV6-1 to TRBJ1-2; tentative D call: TRBD1 (5 bases). V gave up 6 bases and J gave up 2 bases, with 16 bases separating them. The CDR3 covers 15 residues. Per germline, CDR1 MNHNS and CDR2 SASEGT. The CDR3 here is CASRIVAGYNYGYTF. The CDR3 region has the DNA TGTGCCAGCAGGATAGTAGCAGGGTACAACTATGGCTACACCTTC.

The gene calls are TRBV5-1 and TRBJ1-2; no reliable D call. The V end was cut by 5 bases, the J end by 5 bases, with 13 bases between. Germline V gives CDR1 SGHRS, CDR2 YFSETQ. This CDR3 contains 13 residues. The CDR3 protein is CASSDGEGYGYTF. The CDR3 nucleotides read TGCGCCAGCAGTGACGGGGAAGGGTATGGCTACACCTTC. Together with reference TRBV5-1 and TRBJ1-2, the CDR3 gives the full variable domain: KAGVTQTPRYLIKTRGQQVTLSCSPISGHRSVSWYQQTPGQGLQFLFEYFSETQRNKGNFPGRFSGRQFSNSRSEMNVSTLELGDSALYLCASSDGEGYGYTFGSGTRLTVV.

The chain couples TRBV30 to TRBJ2-3; 8 nucleotides agree with TRBD2. The V gene's germline CDR1 is GTSNPN and CDR2 SVGIG (reference sequence). The CDR3 spans 14 residues. V shed 2 bases and J 5 bases; nucleotides not matched to a gene: 6. CDR3 nucleotides: TGTGCCTGGAGTTTAGCGGGGCTCGAAGATACGCAGTATTTT. Translated, it gives CAWSLAGLEDTQYF.

J is TRBJ1-1 and V is TRBV18; D is possibly TRBD1 (5 bases). The CDR3 covers 14 residues. Germline assignment: CDR1 KGHSH and CDR2 LQKENI. Deletions cut 3 bases from V and 1 base from J, with 9 bases between. The CDR3: CASSPGGTNTEAFF. CDR3 DNA: TGTGCCAGCTCACCTGGGGGGACGAACACTGAAGCTTTCTTT.

This clone was counted once. V gene TRBV7-2 combines with J gene TRBJ1-2; the D gene is possibly TRBD1 (6 bases). V lost 0 bases and J lost 1, with 9 bases in between. CDR1 SGHTA and CDR2 FQGNSA come from the germline V gene. The CDR3 length is 15 residues. The CDR3 protein is CASSLAGGGNYGYTF. In DNA form, the CDR3 reads TGTGCCAGCAGCTTAGCAGGGGGTGGTAACTATGGCTACACCTTC. The whole variable domain, remainder taken from reference TRBV7-2 and TRBJ1-2, is GAGVSQSPSNKVTEKGKDVELRCDPISGHTALYWYRQSLGQGLEFLIYFQGNSAPDKSGLPSDRFSAERTGGSVSTLTIQRTQQEDSAVYLCASSLAGGGNYGYTFGSGTRLTVV.

This clone showed up just once. J is TRBJ2-1 and V is TRBV7-6, with TRBD2 matching over 7 bases. V shed 4 bases and J 4 bases; nucleotides not matched to a gene: 7. The CDR3 consists of 15 residues. CDR1 SGHVS and CDR2 FNYEAQ come from the germline V gene. The DNA for the CDR3 is TGTGCCAGCAGCTCAAATCAGCGGGATTACAATGAGCAGTTCTTC. This sequence encodes CASSSNQRDYNEQFF.

This chain connects TRBV13 to TRBJ1-4, with D hard to call. Trimming removed 0 bases at V and 3 bases at J, with 14 bases between. CDR1 and CDR2 (germline): PRHDT, FYEKMQ (reference sequence). The CDR3 covers 17 residues. In DNA form, the CDR3 reads TGTGCCAGCAGCTTAGGAACGGGGATTTCCTCTAATGAAAAACTGTTTTTT. It is translated as CASSLGTGISSNEKLFF.

The rearrangement links TRBV7-9 to TRBJ1-2, with a tentative D call TRBD1 (5 bases). The CDR3 is 13 amino acids. Germline loops: CDR1 SEHNR, CDR2 FQNEAQ (reference sequence). The V and J ends lost 1 base and 3 bases respectively, with 6 bases between them. CDR3 sequence: CASSLGGDYGYTF. As DNA, the CDR3 is TGTGCCAGCAGCTTAGGGGGGGACTATGGCTACACCTTC.

This rearrangement joins TRBV29-1 to TRBJ1-3; 8 nucleotides agree with TRBD1. CDR3 size: 17 residues. Looked up from germline, CDR1 is SQVTM and CDR2 is ANQGSEA. J gave up 0 bases and V 6 bases, and 13 bases lay outside the gene matches. CDR3 nucleotides: TGCAGCGTCTCCGGGACAGGCGACATTAGCTCTGGAAACACCATATATTTT. It is translated as CSVSGTGDISSGNTIYF.

The chain links TRBV19 to TRBJ2-3; a weak D match, TRBD1 (5 bases). The CDR3 loop spans 14 amino acids. The V end lost 4 bases, the J end lost 2 bases, and 10 bases lay between the germline ends. Germline CDR1 LNHDA, CDR2 SQIVND (reference sequence). The CDR3 sequence is CASSTGITTDTQYF. Here the CDR3 DNA reads TGTGCCAGTAGTACAGGGATTACCACAGATACGCAGTATTTT.

This rearrangement joins TRBV6-1 to TRBJ1-1; D call uncertain. V was cut by 2 bases and J by 2 bases, with 9 bases left in between. Germline lookup yields CDR1 MNHNS and CDR2 SASEGT. The CDR3 loop spans 14 amino acids. Here the CDR3 reads CASSELFLNTEAFF. The CDR3 DNA reads as TGTGCCAGCAGTGAACTCTTTCTTAACACTGAAGCTTTCTTT.

The chain links TRBV6-5 to TRBJ2-7; no definite D call. The length of the CDR3 is 16 residues. Germline CDR1 is MNHEY and CDR2 is SVGAGI. The V end was cut by 0 bases, the J end by 7 bases, with 19 bases between. The chain's CDR3 is CASSYSITPTAGEQYF. The CDR3 nucleotides are TGTGCCAGCAGTTACTCCATAACCCCGACGGCAGGAGAGCAGTACTTC.

The chain links TRBV6-5 to TRBJ1-5; D unclear. V was trimmed by 6 bases and J by 4 bases, leaving 10 bases between them. The CDR3 consists of 13 residues. The germline gives CDR1 MNHEY, CDR2 SVGAGI. For the CDR3, the DNA is TGTGCCAGCAGGTCACAAGGGAATCAGCCCCAGCATTTT. This codes for CASRSQGNQPQHF.

This sequence joins TRBV7-9 and TRBJ1-1; TRBD1 matches 7 bases. Unmatched junction bases numbered 12, after V lost 5 bases and J lost 6 bases. The CDR3 runs 15 residues. Germline V gene sequence: CDR1 SEHNR, CDR2 FQNEAQ (reference sequence). The CDR3 sequence: CASSQQQGTIAEAFF. DNA of the CDR3: TGTGCCAGCAGCCAACAACAGGGGACCATCGCTGAAGCTTTCTTT.

The chain recombines TRBV6-1 with TRBJ1-6; D is unresolved. CDR3 length: 15 amino acids. With 4 bases removed from V and 0 bases from J, the gap between germline ends came to 7 bases. Germline assignment: CDR1 MNHNS and CDR2 SASEGT. CDR3 amino acids: CASSVQSSYNSPLHF. CDR3 bases: TGTGCCAGCAGTGTGCAGAGCTCCTATAATTCACCCCTCCACTTT.

V and J are TRBV2 and TRBJ2-1; no clear D. Germline V gene sequence: CDR1 SNHLY, CDR2 FYNNEI. The V end lost 6 bases, the J end lost 9 bases, and 9 bases lay between the germline ends. The CDR3 contains 11 residues. The CDR3 spells CASRVGVEQFF. As DNA, the CDR3 is TGTGCCAGCAGGGTTGGGGTTGAGCAGTTCTTC. Supplemented by reference TRBV2 and TRBJ2-1, the full variable domain reads EPEVTQTPSHQVTQMGQEVILRCVPISNHLYFYWYRQILGQKVEFLVSFYNNEISEKSEIFDDQFSVERPDGSNFTLKIRSTKLEDSAMYFCASRVGVEQFFGPGTRLTVL.

The chain is built from TRBV4-1 and TRBJ2-7; a weak D match, TRBD1 (5 bases). The germline V gene encodes CDR1 MGHRA and CDR2 YSYEKL. The CDR3 totals 15 residues. Trimming removed 0 bases at V and 3 bases at J, with 12 bases between. CDR3: CASSQDPGINYEQYF. The CDR3 nucleotides read TGCGCCAGCAGCCAAGATCCAGGGATTAACTACGAGCAGTACTTC.

The V and J genes are TRBV29-1 and TRBJ2-4, with D perhaps TRBD1 (6 bases). Germline V gene lookup returns CDR1 SQVTM and CDR2 ANQGSEA. The V end was cut by 3 bases, the J end by 5 bases, with 11 bases between. The CDR3 loop spans 13 amino acids. The CDR3 here is CSVESYRENIQYF. The CDR3 nucleotides read TGCAGCGTTGAGTCATACAGGGAAAACATTCAGTACTTC.

The chain is built from TRBV11-3 and TRBJ2-7; D not certain. CDR3 length: 14 residues. The germline V gene has CDR1 SGHNT and CDR2 YENEEA. Trimming shortened V by 3 bases and J by 5 bases, and 14 bases separated the two germline ends. The CDR3 DNA sequence: TGTGCCAGCAGCTTGAGGAGCCTAATCCACGAGCAGTACTTC. Amino acids: CASSLRSLIHEQYF.

The chain employs TRBV5-5 and TRBJ1-2, with D tentatively TRBD1 (6 bases). The CDR3 runs 15 residues. Trimming took off 0 bases at V and 8 bases at J, with 17 bases between the two ends. CDR1 and CDR2 (germline): SGHKS, YYEKEE (reference sequence). This CDR3 reads CASSLALWGLDGYTF. CDR3 DNA sequence: TGTGCCAGCAGCTTGGCGTTGTGGGGGCTGGACGGCTACACCTTC.

Here the CDR3 DNA reads TGCAGCGTTGAAGTCGTGGGGAGGAACACTGAAGCTTTCTTT. It translates to CSVEVVGRNTEAFF. V usage is TRBV29-1 and J usage is TRBJ1-1; D unclear. The CDR3 extends over 14 amino acids. Trimming took 1 base from V and 1 from J, leaving 10 bases between them. From germline, CDR1 is SQVTM and CDR2 ANQGSEA.